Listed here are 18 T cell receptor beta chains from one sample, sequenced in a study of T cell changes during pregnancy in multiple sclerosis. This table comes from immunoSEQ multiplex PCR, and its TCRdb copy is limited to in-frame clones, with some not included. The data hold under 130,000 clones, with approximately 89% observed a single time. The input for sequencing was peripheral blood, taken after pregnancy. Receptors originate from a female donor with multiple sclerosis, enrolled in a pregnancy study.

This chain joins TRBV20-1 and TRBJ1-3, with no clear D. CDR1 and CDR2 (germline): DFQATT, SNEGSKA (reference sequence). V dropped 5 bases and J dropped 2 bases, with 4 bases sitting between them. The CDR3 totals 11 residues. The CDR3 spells CSAGTGNTIYF. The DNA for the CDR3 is TGCAGTGCTGGCACTGGAAACACCATATATTTT.

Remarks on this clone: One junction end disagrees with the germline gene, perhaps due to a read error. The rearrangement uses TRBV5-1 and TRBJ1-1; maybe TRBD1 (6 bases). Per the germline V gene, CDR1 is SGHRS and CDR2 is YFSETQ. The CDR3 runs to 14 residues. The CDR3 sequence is CASSLARGSTEAFF. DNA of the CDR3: TGCGCCAGCAGTTTGGCCAGGGGAAGCACTGAAGCTTTCTTT.

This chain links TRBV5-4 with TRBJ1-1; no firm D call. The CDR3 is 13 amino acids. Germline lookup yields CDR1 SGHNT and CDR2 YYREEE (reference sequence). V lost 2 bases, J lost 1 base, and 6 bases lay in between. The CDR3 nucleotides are TGTGCCAGCAGCTTTGCAGAGAACACTGAAGCTTTCTTT. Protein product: CASSFAENTEAFF.

The CDR3 nucleotides are TGTGCCAGCAGCGTTCGACAGCCCCCTAACTATGGCTACACCTTC. Its translation is CASSVRQPPNYGYTF. The J gene is TRBJ1-2, the V gene TRBV9, with a weak D call TRBD1 (5 bases). The V gene lost 2 bases and the J gene lost 0 bases, with 11 bases spanning the gap. The CDR3 contains 15 residues. The germline gives CDR1 SGDLS, CDR2 YYNGEE.

The chain's CDR3 is CASSLKALAGRTYEQYF. The DNA for the CDR3 is TGTGCCAGTAGTCTAAAAGCACTAGCGGGGCGGACCTACGAGCAGTACTTC. The J gene is TRBJ2-7, the V gene TRBV19; 10 bases agree with TRBD2. The CDR3 has 17 residues. Germline V lookup: CDR1 LNHDA, CDR2 SQIVND (reference sequence). The V segment lost 5 bases and the J segment 2 bases; nucleotides outside the gene matches: 12.

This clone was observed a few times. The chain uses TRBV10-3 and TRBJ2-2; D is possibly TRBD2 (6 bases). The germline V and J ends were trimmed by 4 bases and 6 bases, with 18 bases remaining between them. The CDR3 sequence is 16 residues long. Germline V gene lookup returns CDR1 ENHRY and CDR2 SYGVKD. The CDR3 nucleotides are TGTGCCATCAGTGGGGGGACTGGTACTTACTCCGGGGAGCTGTTTTTT. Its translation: CAISGGTGTYSGELFF.

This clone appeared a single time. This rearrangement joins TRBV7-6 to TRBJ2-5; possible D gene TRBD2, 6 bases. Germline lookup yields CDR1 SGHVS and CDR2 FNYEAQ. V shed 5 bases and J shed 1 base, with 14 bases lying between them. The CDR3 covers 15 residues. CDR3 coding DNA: TGTGCCAGCAGCGGCCCGGGGGTGGGCCAAGAGACCCAGTACTTC. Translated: CASSGPGVGQETQYF.

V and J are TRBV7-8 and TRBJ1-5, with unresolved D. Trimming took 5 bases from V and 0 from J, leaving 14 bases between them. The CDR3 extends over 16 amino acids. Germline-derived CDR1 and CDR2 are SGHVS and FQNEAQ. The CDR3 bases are TGTGCCAGCAGCCGAGTCGGGGTCGGTAGCAATCAGCCCCAGCATTTT. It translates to CASSRVGVGSNQPQHF.

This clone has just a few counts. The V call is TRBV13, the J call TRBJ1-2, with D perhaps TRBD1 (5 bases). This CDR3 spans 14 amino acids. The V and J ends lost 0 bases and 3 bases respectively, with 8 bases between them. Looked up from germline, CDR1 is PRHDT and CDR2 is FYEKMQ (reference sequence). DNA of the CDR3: TGTGCCAGCAGCTTAGGTCGGGGGGACTATGGCTACACCTTC. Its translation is CASSLGRGDYGYTF.

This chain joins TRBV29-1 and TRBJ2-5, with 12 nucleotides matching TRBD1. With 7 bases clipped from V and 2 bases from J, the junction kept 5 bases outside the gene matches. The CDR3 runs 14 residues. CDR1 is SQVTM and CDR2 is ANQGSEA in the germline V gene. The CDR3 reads CSAWGQGAQETQYF. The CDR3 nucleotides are TGCAGCGCCTGGGGACAGGGGGCTCAAGAGACCCAGTACTTC.

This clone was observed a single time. In DNA, the CDR3 is TGTGCCAGCAGCGTAGTGGTGGCGGCCGATGGCACTGAAGCTTTCTTT. Protein sequence: CASSVVVAADGTEAFF. This chain joins TRBV9 and TRBJ1-1; no clear D gene. V was shortened by 0 bases and J by 4 bases, with 16 bases between the two germline ends. This CDR3 is 16 amino acids long. The germline gives CDR1 SGDLS, CDR2 YYNGEE.

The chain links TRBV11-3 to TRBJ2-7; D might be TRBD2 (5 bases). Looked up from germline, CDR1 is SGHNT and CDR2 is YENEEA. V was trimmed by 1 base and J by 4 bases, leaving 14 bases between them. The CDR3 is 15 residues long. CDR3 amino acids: CASSLGADVGYEQYF. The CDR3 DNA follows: TGTGCCAGCAGCTTAGGAGCGGACGTTGGGTACGAGCAGTACTTC.

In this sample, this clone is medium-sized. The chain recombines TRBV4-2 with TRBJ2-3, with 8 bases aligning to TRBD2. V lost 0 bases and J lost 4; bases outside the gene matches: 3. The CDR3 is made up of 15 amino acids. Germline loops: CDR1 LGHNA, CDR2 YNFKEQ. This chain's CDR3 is CASSQDRGGPDTQYF. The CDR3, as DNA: TGTGCCAGCAGCCAAGATCGGGGGGGCCCAGATACGCAGTATTTT.

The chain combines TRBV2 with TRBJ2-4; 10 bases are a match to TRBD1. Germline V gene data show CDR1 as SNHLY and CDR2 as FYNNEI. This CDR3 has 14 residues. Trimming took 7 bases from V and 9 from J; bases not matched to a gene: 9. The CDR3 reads CASTEGQGQGIQYF. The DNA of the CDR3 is TGTGCCAGCACCGAGGGACAGGGGCAGGGCATTCAGTACTTC.

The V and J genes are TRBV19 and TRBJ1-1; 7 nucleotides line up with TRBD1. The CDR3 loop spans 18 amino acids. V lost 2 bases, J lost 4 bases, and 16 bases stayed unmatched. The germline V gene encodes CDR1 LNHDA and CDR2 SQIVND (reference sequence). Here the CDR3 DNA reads TGTGCCAGTAGTATATTTGGGGTGGGGGACAGACGGGTCACTGAAGCTTTCTTT. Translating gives CASSIFGVGDRRVTEAFF.

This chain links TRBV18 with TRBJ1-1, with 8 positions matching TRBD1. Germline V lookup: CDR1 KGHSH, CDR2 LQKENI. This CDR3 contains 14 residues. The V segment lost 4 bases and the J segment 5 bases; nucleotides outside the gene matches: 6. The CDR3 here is CASSLQGGDTEAFF. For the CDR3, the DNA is TGTGCCAGCTCACTACAGGGGGGTGATACTGAAGCTTTCTTT.

The CDR3 DNA reads TGTGCCAGCATCCCGCGGTTGGGACAGGTTAATTCACCCCTCCACTTT. Its protein is CASIPRLGQVNSPLHF. The chain employs TRBV6-6 and TRBJ1-6; TRBD1 matches 8 bases. Germline values: CDR1 MNHNY, CDR2 SVGAGI (reference sequence). This CDR3 contains 16 residues. Unmatched junction bases numbered 11, after V lost 7 bases and J lost 6 bases.

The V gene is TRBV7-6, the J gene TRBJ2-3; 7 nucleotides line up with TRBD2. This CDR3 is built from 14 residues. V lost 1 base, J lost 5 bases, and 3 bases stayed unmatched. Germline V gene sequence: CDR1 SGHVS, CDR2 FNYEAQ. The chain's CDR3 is CASSLGGGGDTQYF. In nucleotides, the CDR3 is TGTGCCAGCAGCTTAGGGGGCGGGGGAGATACGCAGTATTTT.